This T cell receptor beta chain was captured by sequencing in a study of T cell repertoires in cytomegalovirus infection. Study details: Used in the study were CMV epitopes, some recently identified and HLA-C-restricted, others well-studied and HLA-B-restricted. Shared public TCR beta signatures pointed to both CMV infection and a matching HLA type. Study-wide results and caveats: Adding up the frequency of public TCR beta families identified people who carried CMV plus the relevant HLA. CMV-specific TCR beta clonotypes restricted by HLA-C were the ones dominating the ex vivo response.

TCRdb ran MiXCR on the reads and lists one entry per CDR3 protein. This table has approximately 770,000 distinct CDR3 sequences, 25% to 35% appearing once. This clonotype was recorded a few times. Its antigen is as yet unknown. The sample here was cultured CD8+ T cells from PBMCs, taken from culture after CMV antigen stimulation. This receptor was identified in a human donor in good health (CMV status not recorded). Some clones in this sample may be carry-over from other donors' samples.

CDR3 nucleotide sequence: TGTGCCAGCAGCTCTAGGGACATGGGGCAGCCCCAGCATTTT. Its protein is CASSSRDMGQPQHF. The rearrangement uses TRBV7-9 and TRBJ1-5, with D tentatively TRBD1 (6 bases). Germline V lookup: CDR1 SEHNR, CDR2 FQNEAQ (reference sequence). Trimming stripped 4 bases from V and 7 bases from J, with 14 bases between. The length of the CDR3 is 14 residues.